The 24 T cell receptor beta chains in this list originate from one sample, sequenced in a study of blood T cell repertoires in COVID-19. Sequenced by immunoSEQ multiplex PCR; TCRdb stores in-frame clones only, minus some. The table lists about 200,000 clones, around 78% of them singletons. Sequenced: peripheral blood. The source of these receptors is a woman aged 80 or older with active or convalescent COVID-19.

The chain recombines TRBV19 with TRBJ2-3, with unresolved D. Germline CDR1 is LNHDA and CDR2 is SQIVND (reference sequence). The CDR3 loop spans 14 amino acids. Trimming pared 4 bases from V and 6 bases from J, leaving 14 bases between. The CDR3 is CASSTLPSRDTQYF. The CDR3 DNA is TGTGCCAGTAGTACTTTGCCTTCCCGGGATACGCAGTATTTT.

The chain couples TRBV2 to TRBJ1-6; D call uncertain. CDR1 is SNHLY and CDR2 is FYNNEI in the germline V gene. The CDR3 extends over 19 amino acids. V was pared by 7 bases and J by 0 bases, with 22 bases between. In nucleotides, the CDR3 is TGTGCCAGCACCCTGATACTAGACCTCGATGGCTCCTATAATTCACCCCTCCACTTT. Translating it yields CASTLILDLDGSYNSPLHF.

In its sample, this clone was seen a few times. This same CDR3 is encoded by further DNA sequences in the sample. The chain uses TRBV9 and TRBJ2-5; a weak D match, TRBD1 (5 bases). V was pared by 0 bases and J by 2 bases, with 5 bases between. There are 13 residues in the CDR3. Germline V gene lookup returns CDR1 SGDLS and CDR2 YYNGEE. In DNA form, the CDR3 reads TGTGCCAGCAGCGTAGGGACACAAGAGACCCAGTACTTC. The encoded protein is CASSVGTQETQYF.

The chain uses TRBV5-1 and TRBJ1-1; weak D call: TRBD1 (5 bases). Germline-derived CDR1 and CDR2 are SGHRS and YFSETQ. The CDR3 length is 14 residues. V shed 0 bases and J shed 6 bases, with 12 bases lying between them. DNA for the CDR3: TGCGCCAGCAGCTTGGGACACTCGGGGGCTGAAGCTTTCTTT. Amino acids: CASSLGHSGAEAFF.

The CDR3 loop reads CASSVHFLRTGIGQTNEKLFF. DNA for the CDR3: TGTGCCAGCAGCGTACATTTTTTGAGGACAGGGATCGGTCAGACTAATGAAAAACTGTTTTTT. The chain carries TRBV9 and TRBJ1-4; 8 bases match TRBD1. Germline values: CDR1 SGDLS, CDR2 YYNGEE. V lost 1 base, J lost 2 bases, and 19 bases stayed unmatched. CDR3 length equals 21 residues. Variable domain in full (rest from reference TRBV9 and TRBJ1-4): DSGVTQTPKHLITATGQRVTLRCSPRSGDLSVYWYQQSLDQGLQFLIQYYNGEERAKGNILERFSAQQFPDLHSELNLSSLELGDSALYFCASSVHFLRTGIGQTNEKLFFGSGTQLSVL.

The chain couples TRBV3-1 (or the pseudogene TRBV3-2) to TRBJ1-1; 7 bases align to TRBD1. The length of the CDR3 is 11 residues. V lost 4 bases, J lost 12 bases, and 5 bases stayed unmatched. Germline CDR1 LGHDT, CDR2 YNNKEL (reference sequence). CDR3 coding DNA: TGTGCCAGCAGCCCGGGACAGACTCCTTTCTTT. Amino acids: CASSPGQTPFF.

V and J are TRBV7-9 and TRBJ1-6; D ambiguous. In germline, CDR1 is SEHNR, CDR2 FQNEAQ (reference sequence). V lost 0 bases and J lost 8, with 8 bases in between. The CDR3 sequence is 14 residues long. The CDR3 here is CASSLAVRDSPLHF. In nucleotides, the CDR3 is TGTGCCAGCAGCTTAGCGGTGAGGGATTCACCCCTCCACTTT.

In this sample, this clone turned up once. The CDR3 DNA reads TGTGCCAGCAGTTCTATCGACAGGGCAAACACCGGGGAGCTGTTTTTT. This codes for CASSSIDRANTGELFF. The chain joins TRBV28 to TRBJ2-2; 7 bases align to TRBD1. Germline V CDR1 and CDR2: MDHEN, SYDVKM. J was trimmed by 2 bases and V by 4 bases; bases with no gene match: 7. The CDR3 consists of 16 residues.

This chain links TRBV6-1 with TRBJ2-1; 10 bases are a match to TRBD2. CDR3 size: 16 residues. J gave up 7 bases and V 4 bases, and 10 bases lay outside the gene matches. CDR1 and CDR2 from the germline V gene are MNHNS and SASEGT. The CDR3 DNA reads as TGTGCCAGCAGTGCCGTGACTAGCGGGTGGCTAAATGAGCAGTTCTTC. Translation: CASSAVTSGWLNEQFF.

This clone was detected once. The V call is TRBV5-1, the J call TRBJ2-7, with D perhaps matching TRBD2 (6 bases). Germline loops: CDR1 SGHRS, CDR2 YFSETQ. The CDR3 consists of 14 residues. The V gene lost 6 bases and the J gene lost 6 bases, with 19 bases spanning the gap. The CDR3 DNA follows: TGCGCCAGCACACTGGAGGGAGGCGCCGGCGAGCAGTACTTC. It is translated as CASTLEGGAGEQYF.

The rearrangement joins TRBV6-6 to TRBJ2-1, with TRBD1 as a possible D gene (7 bases). CDR1 and CDR2 (germline): MNHNY, SVGAGI (reference sequence). The length of the CDR3 is 12 residues. The V gene lost 5 bases and the J gene lost 9 bases, with 11 bases spanning the gap. This CDR3 reads CASSAQGGEQFF. DNA of the CDR3: TGTGCCAGCAGTGCCCAGGGGGGTGAGCAGTTCTTC.

The chain uses TRBV5-1 and TRBJ2-3; 15 bases agree with TRBD2. Germline V lookup: CDR1 SGHRS, CDR2 YFSETQ. Unmatched junction bases numbered 8, after V lost 4 bases and J lost 5 bases. CDR3 length: 17 amino acids. In DNA form, the CDR3 reads TGCGCCAGCAGCAGACGGACTAGCGGGGGGGATGGAGATACGCAGTATTTT. It translates to CASSRRTSGGDGDTQYF.

The J gene is TRBJ1-5, the V gene TRBV2; unclear D gene. The V gene's germline CDR1 is SNHLY and CDR2 FYNNEI. The CDR3 has 14 amino acids. The V end lost 4 bases, the J end lost 1 base, and 8 bases lay between the germline ends. CDR3: CASSGLVSNQPQHF. The CDR3 nucleotides read TGTGCCAGCAGTGGATTAGTCAGCAATCAGCCCCAGCATTTT.

V gene TRBV28 combines with J gene TRBJ1-1; D not certain. The germline V and J ends were trimmed by 6 bases and 1 base, with 15 bases remaining between them. CDR1 is MDHEN, CDR2 SYDVKM, per germline. The CDR3 is made up of 15 amino acids. The CDR3 loop reads CASRLSRERNTEAFF. CDR3 DNA sequence: TGTGCCAGCAGACTTTCCCGGGAGAGGAACACTGAAGCTTTCTTT.

The chain uses TRBV5-4 and TRBJ2-5; 7 nucleotides line up with TRBD2. The length of the CDR3 is 16 residues. Trimming removed 4 bases from V and 4 bases from J; junction bases left unmatched: 13. Germline CDR1 reads SGHNT; CDR2 reads YYREEE (reference sequence). CDR3 residues: CASSPGVLGGGETQYF. CDR3 sequence (DNA): TGTGCCAGCAGCCCCGGCGTGTTGGGGGGGGGAGAGACCCAGTACTTC.

The chain carries TRBV27 and TRBJ2-3; 7 bases align to TRBD2. The CDR3 contains 18 residues. From germline, CDR1 is MNHEY and CDR2 SMNVEV (reference sequence). V shed 4 bases and J 3 bases; nucleotides not matched to a gene: 16. CDR3 nucleotides: TGTGCCAGCAGTTCCGTACCCCCAAAAGCGGGGCTGACAGATACGCAGTATTTT. Its protein product is CASSSVPPKAGLTDTQYF.

The chain couples TRBV11-2 to TRBJ1-2; D perhaps matches TRBD1 (6 bases). Germline-derived CDR1 and CDR2 are SGHAT and FQNNGV. This CDR3 region has 15 residues. V lost 1 base to trimming and J lost 0 bases, with 9 bases between them. The CDR3 region is CASSLVGGANYGYTF. The CDR3 region has the DNA TGTGCCAGCAGCTTAGTAGGGGGAGCTAACTATGGCTACACCTTC.

This chain links TRBV18 with TRBJ2-2; D perhaps matches TRBD1 (5 bases). CDR1 is KGHSH and CDR2 is LQKENI in the germline V gene. CDR3 length: 16 residues. V was cut by 4 bases and J by 3 bases, with 15 bases left in between. This chain's CDR3 is CASSLQTVADTGELFF. CDR3 sequence (DNA): TGTGCCAGCTCACTACAGACAGTTGCGGACACCGGGGAGCTGTTTTTT.

The genes are TRBV19 and TRBJ2-1, with 10 bases fitting TRBD1. Germline V gives CDR1 LNHDA, CDR2 SQIVND (reference sequence). Unmatched junction bases numbered 6, after V lost 5 bases and J lost 8 bases. The length of the CDR3 is 14 residues. CDR3 region: CASSSGTGVHEQFF. CDR3 coding DNA: TGTGCCAGTAGTTCCGGGACAGGGGTGCATGAGCAGTTCTTC.

This chain links TRBV28 with TRBJ2-7, with 7 bases that match TRBD2. J gave up 4 bases and V 4 bases, and 10 bases lay outside the gene matches. CDR1 and CDR2 from the germline V gene are MDHEN and SYDVKM. This CDR3 has 15 residues. CDR3 nucleotides: TGTGCCAGCAGTTCCCCCCAAGCGGGGCGGTACGAGCAGTACTTC. Translated: CASSSPQAGRYEQYF.

This clone was picked up a small number of times. This sequence joins TRBV28 and TRBJ2-1; TRBD2 matches 9 bases. Germline CDR1 is MDHEN and CDR2 is SYDVKM. The J segment lost 1 base and the V segment lost 6 bases, leaving 13 bases of the junction unmatched. CDR3 length equals 18 residues. The CDR3 DNA reads as TGTGCCAGCAGCCTACCTCCGGGTGCGGGGGGGTCCTACAATGAGCAGTTCTTC. Protein: CASSLPPGAGGSYNEQFF.

Points on this clone: Other nucleotide sequences in the sample specify the same CDR3. V and J are TRBV7-2 and TRBJ1-6, with a weak D call TRBD1 (6 bases). The germline V and J ends were trimmed by 4 bases and 5 bases, with 12 bases remaining between them. Looked up from germline, CDR1 is SGHTA and CDR2 is FQGNSA. The CDR3 consists of 15 residues. CDR3 nucleotide sequence: TGTGCCAGCAGCTCACAGGGCTCGGATAATTCACCCCTCCACTTT. Residues: CASSSQGSDNSPLHF.

CDR3 DNA sequence: TGTGCCAGCTCACCACCAGGACAGGGGGCTCAAGGGGAGCAGTACTTC. Its translation is CASSPPGQGAQGEQYF. The chain combines TRBV18 with TRBJ2-7, with 11 bases lining up with TRBD1. The junction had 8 bases not matched to a gene; V was cut back by 0 bases and J by 7 bases. The CDR3 runs 16 residues. The germline V gene has CDR1 KGHSH and CDR2 LQKENI. The full variable domain, with the rest looked up from reference TRBV18 and TRBJ2-7, is NAGVMQNPRHLVRRRGQEARLRCSPMKGHSHVYWYRQLPEEGLKFMVYLQKENIIDESGMPKERFSAEFPKEGPSILRIQQVVRGDSAAYFCASSPPGQGAQGEQYFGPGTRLTVT.

The chain couples TRBV18 to TRBJ2-1; 7 nucleotides match TRBD1. V dropped 6 bases and J dropped 6; count of bases not matched to a gene: 8. CDR1 is KGHSH and CDR2 is LQKENI in the germline V gene. The length of the CDR3 is 14 residues. The CDR3 loop is CASSPSGTANEQFF. CDR3 nucleotide sequence: TGTGCCAGCTCGCCCTCCGGGACAGCCAATGAGCAGTTCTTC.